What follows are 27 T cell receptor beta chains derived from one specimen sequenced in a study of cytomegalovirus exposure and HLA in healthy donors (dated by TCRdb to the late 2010s). The method behind the library was the immunoSEQ multiplex PCR assay. For the multiplex PCR, a mixture combining 60 forward primers for TCR Vbeta segments and 13 reverse primers for TCR Jbeta segments was used. As stored in TCRdb, this immuneACCESS dataset retains in-frame rearrangements with V and J assigned. A fraction of the clones does not appear; measured against another copy, unresolved V genes explain less than half of the discrepancy, and the remainder lacks a known reason. The sample profile shows about 65,000 clones; 80% of them were found once. The biggest ten clones account for almost 4.5% of the sample. Sequenced sample: PBMCs. The receptor source for this set is a woman aged 25 to 39 in good health and CMV-seronegative.

The chain combines TRBV14 with TRBJ1-2; TRBD1 matches 10 bases. V trimming: 1 base; J trimming: 7 bases; junction bases outside the gene matches: 6. Germline CDR1 reads SGHDN; CDR2 reads FVKESK. The CDR3 totals 15 residues. In DNA, the CDR3 is TGTGCCAGCAGCCAAGCACGGGGACAGGGGATTGGCTACACCTTC. This encodes CASSQARGQGIGYTF.

The chain employs TRBV30 and TRBJ2-7, with D perhaps matching TRBD1 (6 bases). Trimming stripped 5 bases from V and 0 bases from J, with 14 bases between. The germline CDR1 and CDR2 sequences are GTSNPN and SVGIG (reference sequence). The CDR3 spans 14 residues. The CDR3 spells CAWDAGVSSYEQYF. DNA for the CDR3: TGTGCCTGGGACGCAGGGGTAAGCTCCTACGAGCAGTACTTC.

This sequence joins TRBV4-1 and TRBJ1-6, with a tentative D call TRBD1 (6 bases). Germline V gene data show CDR1 as MGHRA and CDR2 as YSYEKL. With 0 bases removed from V and 2 bases from J, the gap between germline ends came to 14 bases. The CDR3 is 18 amino acids. The CDR3 DNA reads TGCGCCAGCAGCCAAGAAGAGGGACACCTAACCTATAATTCACCCCTCCACTTT. It is translated as CASSQEEGHLTYNSPLHF.

This clone was picked up one time. The gene calls are TRBV30 and TRBJ1-1; D remains ambiguous. V lost 4 bases and J lost 8, with 11 bases in between. This CDR3 is 11 amino acids long. Germline loops: CDR1 GTSNPN, CDR2 SVGIG (reference sequence). The CDR3 sequence: CAWTPGSEAFF. In nucleotides, the CDR3 is TGTGCCTGGACCCCGGGTTCCGAAGCTTTCTTT.

The chain recombines TRBV30 with TRBJ2-4; maybe TRBD2 (6 bases). There are 13 residues in the CDR3. Germline V gene data show CDR1 as GTSNPN and CDR2 as SVGIG (reference sequence). Trimming left V 4 bases short and J 6 bases short, with 13 bases between. The CDR3 is CAWTGGDGNIQYF. The CDR3 DNA reads TGTGCCTGGACTGGCGGGGACGGAAACATTCAGTACTTC.

The chain couples TRBV4-3 to TRBJ2-7; 8 positions match TRBD1. This CDR3 has 14 amino acids. The trim removed 3 bases at V and 6 bases at J, leaving 7 bases unmatched. The V gene's germline CDR1 is LGHNA and CDR2 YSLEER. As DNA, the CDR3 is TGCGCCAGCAGCCATGACCAGGGGGCTGGCGAGCAGTACTTC. It specifies CASSHDQGAGEQYF.

The chain employs TRBV30 and TRBJ2-1; 9 bases match TRBD1. The trim removed 3 bases at V and 16 bases at J, leaving 16 bases unmatched. From germline, CDR1 is GTSNPN and CDR2 SVGIG (reference sequence). The CDR3 is made up of 14 amino acids. This CDR3 reads CAWRGQGKGFPCFF. CDR3 nucleotide sequence: TGTGCCTGGAGGGGACAGGGAAAAGGTTTTCCCTGTTTCTTC.

This rearrangement joins TRBV7-3 to TRBJ2-2, with D hard to call. Trimming took off 1 base at V and 0 bases at J, with 3 bases between the two ends. Per the germline V gene, CDR1 is SGHTA and CDR2 is FQGTGA. The CDR3 is made up of 14 amino acids. The CDR3 loop reads CASSLNSNTGELFF. CDR3 coding DNA: TGTGCCAGCAGCTTAAACTCGAACACCGGGGAGCTGTTTTTT.

This clone turned up a few times. The chain recombines TRBV7-2 with TRBJ2-7, with TRBD1 identical over 7 bases. CDR3 length equals 16 residues. V was clipped by 2 bases and J by 3 bases; unmatched bases: 10. The germline V gene encodes CDR1 SGHTA and CDR2 FQGNSA. In DNA form, the CDR3 reads TGTGCCAGCAGCTTATCCGGGACAGTAGTATACTACGAGCAGTACTTC. This sequence encodes CASSLSGTVVYYEQYF. Full variable domain (outside the CDR3, taken from reference TRBV7-2 and TRBJ2-7): GAGVSQSPSNKVTEKGKDVELRCDPISGHTALYWYRQSLGQGLEFLIYFQGNSAPDKSGLPSDRFSAERTGGSVSTLTIQRTQQEDSAVYLCASSLSGTVVYYEQYFGPGTRLTVT.

The rearrangement joins TRBV30 to TRBJ2-2; 7 bases are shared with TRBD2. Per germline, CDR1 GTSNPN and CDR2 SVGIG (reference sequence). This CDR3 region has 14 residues. V lost 5 bases to trimming and J lost 5 bases; unmatched junction nucleotides: 8. The CDR3 protein is CAWRGVAVTGELFF. The CDR3 nucleotides are TGTGCCTGGCGGGGGGTAGCGGTAACCGGGGAGCTGTTTTTT.

Relative to its sample, this clone is medium-sized. The chain has TRBV5-1 and TRBJ2-1; maybe TRBD1 (6 bases). This CDR3 is built from 13 residues. From germline, CDR1 is SGHRS and CDR2 YFSETQ. The germline V and J ends were trimmed by 3 bases and 4 bases, with 8 bases remaining between them. The CDR3 region has the DNA TGCGCCAGCAGCTCGGACAGTTACAATGAGCAGTTCTTC. It is translated as CASSSDSYNEQFF.

This clone was picked up a small number of times. The chain couples TRBV5-1 to TRBJ2-2; 7 nucleotides line up with TRBD1. After removal of 4 bases from V and 4 bases from J, the junction contained 7 bases not matched to a gene. CDR1 is SGHRS and CDR2 is YFSETQ in the germline V gene. This CDR3 region has 15 residues. The CDR3: CASSLGQVGTGELFF. The CDR3 region has the DNA TGCGCCAGCAGCCTAGGACAGGTGGGCACCGGGGAGCTGTTTTTT.

This chain connects TRBV7-9 to TRBJ1-4; a weak D match, TRBD1 (5 bases). V lost 1 base, J lost 8 bases, and 14 bases lay in between. Looked up from germline, CDR1 is SEHNR and CDR2 is FQNEAQ (reference sequence). The CDR3 is 15 residues long. CDR3 sequence reads: CASSLGLQGGEKLFF. The CDR3, as DNA: TGTGCCAGCAGCTTAGGTCTTCAGGGAGGGGAAAAACTGTTTTTT.

This clone has just a few counts. The rearrangement joins TRBV5-1 to TRBJ2-7; 7 bases fit TRBD1. CDR3 size: 11 residues. Germline CDR1 is SGHRS and CDR2 is YFSETQ. The J segment lost 2 bases and the V segment lost 7 bases, leaving 0 bases of the junction unmatched. CDR3 sequence: CASGTAYEQYF. CDR3 nucleotide sequence: TGCGCCAGCGGGACAGCCTACGAGCAGTACTTC.

The CDR3 protein is CASSRGLAGSQVTQYF. The DNA of the CDR3 is TGCGCCAGCAGCCGCGGACTAGCGGGATCGCAGGTTACGCAGTATTTT. The V and J genes are TRBV4-3 and TRBJ2-3, with TRBD2 matching 12 bases. V was pared by 4 bases and J by 8 bases, with 10 bases of the junction left unmatched. This CDR3 spans 16 amino acids. CDR1 and CDR2 (germline): LGHNA, YSLEER.

The DNA of the CDR3 is TGTGCCAGCTCACCAATAGACAGGGGGCCTGGCTACACCTTC. This translates into CASSPIDRGPGYTF. This chain uses TRBV18 with TRBJ1-2; 10 bases line up with TRBD1. The junction had 4 bases not matched to a gene; V was cut back by 2 bases and J by 7 bases. This CDR3 is 14 amino acids long. Germline CDR1 and CDR2: KGHSH and LQKENI.

This chain links TRBV15 with TRBJ1-2; 9 nucleotides agree with TRBD1. Looked up from germline, CDR1 is LNHNV and CDR2 is YYDKDF (reference sequence). The CDR3 length is 14 residues. V gave up 1 base and J gave up 9 bases; unmatched junction bases: 6. The CDR3 is CATSRGNRGQSYTF. In DNA form, the CDR3 reads TGTGCCACCAGCAGAGGAAACAGGGGGCAGAGCTACACCTTC.

The chain recombines TRBV30 with TRBJ2-1; TRBD2 matches 12 bases. V lost 2 bases and J lost 8; bases outside the gene matches: 7. This CDR3 has 15 residues. Germline V gene data show CDR1 as GTSNPN and CDR2 as SVGIG (reference sequence). CDR3 sequence: CAWSFLAGGYDEQFF. DNA of the CDR3: TGTGCCTGGAGTTTTCTAGCGGGAGGGTACGATGAGCAGTTCTTC.

The CDR3 DNA is TGCGCCAGCAGCCCGGGGACAGACTCCTACGAGCAGTACTTC. Encoded protein: CASSPGTDSYEQYF. The chain uses TRBV4-1 and TRBJ2-7, with 7 positions matching TRBD1. The length of the CDR3 is 14 residues. V lost 4 bases, J lost 0 bases, and 3 bases stayed unmatched. The V gene's germline CDR1 is MGHRA and CDR2 YSYEKL.

V is TRBV2 and J is TRBJ2-2, with D maybe TRBD2 (5 bases). Trimming cost V 8 bases and J 4 bases, with 11 bases left between them. The CDR3 spans 13 residues. In germline, CDR1 is SNHLY, CDR2 FYNNEI. This CDR3 is CASGSQGTGELFF. In nucleotides, the CDR3 is TGTGCCAGCGGGAGTCAAGGCACCGGGGAGCTGTTTTTT.

The chain is built from TRBV25-1 and TRBJ2-6; no clear D gene. Germline assignment: CDR1 MGHDK and CDR2 SYGVNS. The CDR3 has 14 amino acids. V lost 2 bases to trimming and J lost 4 bases, with 6 bases between them. In nucleotides, the CDR3 is TGTGCCAGCAGTGAAGGGCGCGGGGCCAACGTCCTGACTTTC. Residues: CASSEGRGANVLTF.

The chain links TRBV21-1 to TRBJ2-5; the D call TRBD2 from the table was never checked on the DNA. TRBV21-1 is termed a pseudogene. The CDR3 runs to 15 residues. The CDR3, as DNA: TGTGCCAGCACCTCGGGGGGGGACGGCTTGGAGACCCAGTACTTC. As protein: CASTSGGDGLETQYF.

This sequence joins TRBV30 and TRBJ1-2; 7 nucleotides agree with TRBD1. Germline values: CDR1 GTSNPN, CDR2 SVGIG (reference sequence). The CDR3 contains 16 residues. Unmatched junction bases numbered 10, after V lost 3 bases and J lost 0 bases. The CDR3 DNA sequence: TGTGCCTGGAGCCTCTTGTGGGACAGTTCTAACTATGGCTACACCTTC. It codes for CAWSLLWDSSNYGYTF.

This sequence joins TRBV30 and TRBJ1-2, with D unresolved. Germline values: CDR1 GTSNPN, CDR2 SVGIG (reference sequence). Trimming took 0 bases from V and 2 from J, leaving 7 bases between them. The CDR3 has 13 amino acids. The CDR3 DNA is TGTGCCTGGAGTGTATCCCTAAACTATGGCTACACCTTC. Its protein product is CAWSVSLNYGYTF.

The chain combines TRBV6-5 with TRBJ2-7; D might be TRBD2 (7 bases). The germline V gene encodes CDR1 MNHEY and CDR2 SVGAGI. V lost 6 bases and J 3 bases, leaving 18 bases between the germline ends. The CDR3 has 15 amino acids. The CDR3 DNA sequence: TGTGCCAGCAGCCCCATAGGGGGGGCGCTCTACGAGCAGTACTTC. The encoded protein is CASSPIGGALYEQYF.

The chain recombines TRBV7-2 with TRBJ2-7; D ambiguous. The V gene's germline CDR1 is SGHTA and CDR2 FQGNSA. The V end lost 5 bases, the J end lost 2 bases, and 4 bases lay between the germline ends. This CDR3 has 11 residues. The CDR3 DNA reads as TGTGCCAGCAGCAGCGCCTACGAGCAGTACTTC. Translating gives CASSSAYEQYF.

The chain employs TRBV29-1 and TRBJ1-5; 9 positions agree with TRBD1. Germline V lookup: CDR1 SQVTM, CDR2 ANQGSEA. Losses at the gene ends were 7 bases for V and 7 bases for J; bases not matched to a gene: 8. The CDR3 totals 13 residues. In nucleotides, the CDR3 is TGCAGCGCAGGGACAGGGCTGGGGCAGCCCCAGCATTTT. It translates to CSAGTGLGQPQHF.